The next 14 T cell receptor beta chains were all read from a single sample in a study of cytomegalovirus exposure and HLA in healthy donors. Produced via immunoSEQ multiplex PCR; TCRdb's table is partial and in-frame only. The data contain more than 95,000 clones, nearly 90% of them singletons. Input material: PBMCs. Receptor source: a woman aged 18-29 years in good health and CMV-seronegative.

The chain uses TRBV14 and TRBJ1-2; D is unclear. Germline lookup yields CDR1 SGHDN and CDR2 FVKESK. Trimming pared 1 base from V and 4 bases from J, leaving 10 bases between. The CDR3 has 14 amino acids. The CDR3 sequence: CASSQVASSYGYTF. CDR3 bases: TGTGCCAGCAGCCAAGTAGCTAGCTCCTATGGCTACACCTTC.

V usage is TRBV5-4 and J usage is TRBJ2-2; TRBD1 aligns across 7 bases. This CDR3 is built from 16 residues. The junction had 7 bases not matched to a gene; V was cut back by 0 bases and J by 5 bases. Germline CDR1 and CDR2: SGHNT and YYREEE (reference sequence). CDR3 coding DNA: TGTGCCAGCAGCTTGGTCCCCTTACAGGGGACCGGGGAGCTGTTTTTT. It codes for CASSLVPLQGTGELFF.

This clone was detected a few times. The V and J genes are TRBV10-1 and TRBJ2-2; tentative D call: TRBD1 (6 bases). Germline assignment: CDR1 WNHNN and CDR2 SYGVQD (reference sequence). V dropped 6 bases and J dropped 4 bases, with 15 bases sitting between them. This CDR3 contains 15 residues. The DNA of the CDR3 is TGCGCCAGCAGCAGAACACAGGGTGGCACCGGGGAGCTGTTTTTT. Translation gives CASSRTQGGTGELFF.

This clone was recorded a few times. This chain uses TRBV4-1 with TRBJ1-1; D is possibly TRBD1 (5 bases). The CDR3 covers 15 residues. V lost 3 bases, J lost 11 bases, and 22 bases lay in between. In germline, CDR1 is MGHRA, CDR2 YSYEKL. The CDR3 nucleotides read TGCGCCAGCAGCCACGCCGTTGCCGGACAAATAGGCGCTTTCTTT. Translation: CASSHAVAGQIGAFF.

This clone was seen only once. This sequence joins TRBV4-1 and TRBJ2-1, with 8 bases fitting TRBD1. The CDR3 covers 18 residues. After removal of 0 bases from V and 3 bases from J, the junction contained 10 bases not matched to a gene. CDR1 is MGHRA and CDR2 is YSYEKL in the germline V gene. The CDR3 coding sequence is TGCGCCAGCAGCCAAGAAGGTCCGGGACAGGTCCACTACAATGAGCAGTTCTTC. Translation: CASSQEGPGQVHYNEQFF.

The count of this clone is one. The J gene is TRBJ2-7, the V gene TRBV4-2, with 8 bases fitting TRBD2. V shed 4 bases and J 2 bases; nucleotides not matched to a gene: 13. Germline lookup yields CDR1 LGHNA and CDR2 YNFKEQ. There are 17 residues in the CDR3. CDR3 region: CASSPTNIAGTTYEQYF. DNA of the CDR3: TGTGCCAGCAGCCCAACTAACATAGCGGGAACCACCTACGAGCAGTACTTC.

This chain joins TRBV28 and TRBJ1-4; TRBD1 matches 7 bases. The germline gives CDR1 MDHEN, CDR2 SYDVKM. The CDR3 spans 15 residues. V trimming: 4 bases; J trimming: 4 bases; junction bases outside the gene matches: 6. This chain's CDR3 is CASSSGQVVNEKLFF. The CDR3 DNA reads TGTGCCAGCAGTTCCGGACAGGTTGTTAATGAAAAACTGTTTTTT. Full variable domain (outside the CDR3, taken from reference TRBV28 and TRBJ1-4): DVKVTQSSRYLVKRTGEKVFLECVQDMDHENMFWYRQDPGLGLRLIYFSYDVKMKEKGDIPEGYSVSREKKERFSLILESASTNQTSMYLCASSSGQVVNEKLFFGSGTQLSVL.

The gene calls are TRBV28 and TRBJ1-2, with TRBD1 identical over 9 bases. Germline CDR1 and CDR2: MDHEN and SYDVKM. This CDR3 region has 14 residues. V was pared by 4 bases and J by 2 bases, with 2 bases of the junction left unmatched. The CDR3 here is CASSYGTGNYGYTF. In DNA form, the CDR3 reads TGTGCCAGCAGTTACGGGACAGGGAACTATGGCTACACCTTC.

The rearrangement uses TRBV28 and TRBJ1-1; a weak D match, TRBD1 (6 bases). The CDR3 extends over 13 amino acids. The germline V and J ends were trimmed by 6 bases and 1 base, with 9 bases remaining between them. Per the germline V gene, CDR1 is MDHEN and CDR2 is SYDVKM. The DNA for the CDR3 is TGTGCCAGCAGAATGGGACAGAACACTGAAGCTTTCTTT. Translation gives CASRMGQNTEAFF.

This chain connects TRBV10-1 to TRBJ1-6; 7 bases match TRBD1. Germline CDR1 WNHNN, CDR2 SYGVQD (reference sequence). Trimming removed 6 bases from V and 7 bases from J; junction bases left unmatched: 3. The CDR3 totals 13 residues. CDR3 DNA: TGCGCCAGCAGACCGGGACAGAATTCACCCCTCCACTTT. This encodes CASRPGQNSPLHF.

This clone was observed a handful of times. This chain joins TRBV5-4 and TRBJ2-7; 7 bases line up with TRBD1. The CDR3 is 13 residues long. Germline lookup yields CDR1 SGHNT and CDR2 YYREEE (reference sequence). The V and J ends lost 6 bases and 2 bases, in that order; junction bases with no gene match: 5. CDR3 sequence: CASTADRAYEQYF. As DNA, the CDR3 is TGTGCCAGCACCGCTGACAGGGCCTACGAGCAGTACTTC.

The chain links TRBV7-9 to TRBJ2-3; tentative D call: TRBD2 (7 bases). CDR1 is SEHNR and CDR2 is FQNEAQ in the germline V gene (reference sequence). The CDR3 is 15 residues long. The V gene lost 2 bases and the J gene lost 6 bases, with 15 bases spanning the gap. The CDR3 DNA is TGTGCCAGCAGCTTACTCGGGGGGCAAGTGGATACGCAGTATTTT. Translation: CASSLLGGQVDTQYF.

The chain joins TRBV6-5 to TRBJ2-2, with 7 nucleotides matching TRBD1. V was pared by 6 bases and J by 4 bases, with 5 bases of the junction left unmatched. The CDR3 is 14 residues long. Germline lookup yields CDR1 MNHEY and CDR2 SVGAGI. The CDR3 here is CASSRQGGTGELFF. Written as DNA, the CDR3 is TGTGCCAGCAGCCGACAGGGCGGCACCGGGGAGCTGTTTTTT.

This sequence joins TRBV7-9 and TRBJ2-1; weak D call: TRBD2 (5 bases). Germline V lookup: CDR1 SEHNR, CDR2 FQNEAQ (reference sequence). The V end lost 7 bases, the J end lost 4 bases, and 20 bases lay between the germline ends. The CDR3 is 16 amino acids. In DNA form, the CDR3 reads TGTGCCAGCACCGCCCGTGGGCGGGCAGAGTACAATGAGCAGTTCTTC. Protein sequence: CASTARGRAEYNEQFF.